Reported below is one TCR beta chain. The target antigen is unknown. The entry originates in a study of shared clonotypes between healthy human individuals. Broader study findings: Represented diversity, genetic and exposure-history alike, was limited by few donors.

On ten immunoSEQ deep assay plates, unsorted PBMC DNA was sequenced. Measured with immunoSEQ multiplex PCR; TCRdb has only the in-frame clones, and not every one. The sample has around 500,000 clones, 65% to 85% seen once. Adults of Caucasian background living in Nashville, Tennessee made up all donors. For unsorted samples, genomic DNA was extracted from around 95 million PBMCs. The sample was PBMCs. This clonotype was sampled from a woman between 40 and 50 years old in good health. Some clones in this sample may be carry-over from other donors' samples.

CDR3: CASSLRVNYGYTF. For the CDR3, the DNA is TGTGCCAGCAGTTTACGGGTTAACTATGGCTACACCTTC. This chain joins TRBV28 and TRBJ1-2, with D unclear. Germline V gives CDR1 MDHEN, CDR2 SYDVKM. Deletions cut 2 bases from V and 1 base from J, with 5 bases between. The CDR3 length is 13 residues.